This is a list of T cell receptor beta chains from one sample in a study of blood T cell repertoires in COVID-19. The method was immunoSEQ multiplex PCR; TCRdb's version includes in-frame clones alone and lacks a portion of them. The table has 40,000 to 55,000 clones, approximately 86% seen once. The sample was peripheral blood. The receptors originated from a man aged 35 to 55 with acute or convalescent COVID-19. The CDR3 runs from the conserved cysteine through the conserved F or W. Each record gives: CDR3 length, J gene, clone size, V gene, D gene, CDR3 protein, CDR3 DNA. A D gene is named only where the DNA matches it firmly. Size is omitted from some rows. Given values are once, few, many or a class for expanded clones.

13	TRBJ1-1	-	TRBV6-2/TRBV6-3	-	CASSPPGGTEAFF	TGTGCCAGCAGCCCGCCCGGGGGCACTGAAGCTTTCTTT
15	TRBJ1-3	-	TRBV15	-	CATSKVGVTGNTIYF	TGTGCCACCAGCAAAGTAGGGGTTACTGGAAACACCATATATTTT
15	TRBJ2-2	once	TRBV18	TRBD2	CASSPRTRRTGELFF	TGTGCCAGCTCACCAAGGACTAGACGCACCGGGGAGCTGTTTTTT
13	TRBJ1-1	-	TRBV19	TRBD1	CASQQGSNTEAFF	TGTGCCAGTCAACAGGGGAGTAACACTGAAGCTTTCTTT
14	TRBJ1-3	-	TRBV7-9	-	CASSLGGSGNTIYF	TGTGCCAGCAGCCTCGGGGGCTCTGGAAACACCATATATTTT
14	TRBJ2-3	-	TRBV28	TRBD2	CASSLPGGTDTQYF	TGTGCCAGCAGTTTACCGGGGGGAACAGATACGCAGTATTTT
15	TRBJ2-1	-	TRBV5-8	TRBD2	CASSSRTSGGAEQFF	TGTGCCAGCAGCTCCCGTACTAGCGGGGGGGCTGAGCAGTTCTTC
13	TRBJ1-1	-	TRBV27	-	CASSGLGGTEAFF	TGTGCCAGCAGTGGTTTAGGGGGCACTGAAGCTTTCTTT
18	TRBJ1-4	once	TRBV7-9	TRBD1	CASSDWTGRVGTNEKLFF	TGTGCCAGCAGCGATTGGACAGGGAGAGTAGGGACTAATGAAAAACTGTTTTTT
11	TRBJ1-1	few	TRBV2	-	CASSDLTEAFF	TGTGCCAGCAGTGACCTCACTGAAGCTTTCTTT
14	TRBJ2-2	-	TRBV27	-	CASSLSRDTGELFF	TGTGCCAGCAGTTTAAGCAGGGACACCGGGGAGCTGTTTTTT
15	TRBJ2-7	-	TRBV11-2	-	CASSLDLLTEYEQYF	TGTGCCAGCAGCTTAGATCTTTTGACAGAGTACGAGCAGTACTTC
14	TRBJ2-5	-	TRBV2	-	CASSLGGHQETQYF	TGTGCCAGCAGTCTGGGGGGACACCAAGAGACCCAGTACTTC
14	TRBJ1-6	-	TRBV6-5	-	CASSYPRSNSPLHF	TGTGCCAGCAGTTATCCCCGGTCCAATTCACCCCTCCACTTT
14	TRBJ2-7	-	TRBV6-2/TRBV6-3	TRBD2	CASSYRAGAYEQYF	TGTGCCAGCAGTTACCGAGCGGGGGCCTACGAGCAGTACTTC
13	TRBJ2-4	-	TRBV10-1	-	CASSPGPKNIQYF	TGCGCCAGCAGCCCCGGTCCCAAAAACATTCAGTACTTC
13	TRBJ2-7	-	TRBV6-2/TRBV6-3	TRBD1	CASSYTGGSEQYF	TGTGCCAGCAGTTATACAGGGGGTAGCGAGCAGTACTTC
15	TRBJ2-2	few	TRBV28	-	CASSPARQNIRELFF	TGTGCCAGCAGTCCAGCCAGACAGAATATTAGGGAGCTGTTTTTT
15	TRBJ2-3	-	TRBV7-9	TRBD2	CASSSTGLGADTQYF	TGTGCCAGCAGCTCAACAGGACTAGGTGCCGATACGCAGTATTTT
13	TRBJ1-2	-	TRBV27	-	CASSGRYNYGYTF	TGTGCCAGCAGTGGGAGGTATAACTATGGCTACACCTTC
18	TRBJ2-4	-	TRBV11-2	-	CASSLDARDTLAKNIQYF	TGTGCCAGCAGCTTAGATGCAAGGGACACCCTGGCCAAAAACATTCAGTACTTC
15	TRBJ2-6	-	TRBV5-1	-	CASSLGPSGANVLTF	TGCGCCAGCAGCTTGGGGCCCTCTGGGGCCAACGTCCTGACTTTC
14	TRBJ1-2	-	TRBV9	-	CASSVGGFNYGYTF	TGTGCCAGCAGCGTTGGGGGCTTTAACTATGGCTACACCTTC
13	TRBJ1-1	-	TRBV9	-	CASTPGVSTEAFF	TGTGCCAGCACCCCAGGGGTGTCCACTGAAGCTTTCTTT
14	TRBJ1-2	-	TRBV4-2	-	CASSHPAGAGGYTF	TGTGCCAGCAGCCACCCGGCGGGGGCGGGTGGCTACACCTTC
14	TRBJ2-2	-	TRBV7-2	-	CASSFRRGPGELFF	TGTGCCAGCAGCTTCCGGCGGGGGCCCGGGGAGCTGTTTTTT
14	TRBJ1-1	-	TRBV19	-	CASSIAGGYTEAFF	TGTGCCAGTAGTATCGCCGGGGGGTACACTGAAGCTTTCTTT
14	TRBJ1-1	-	TRBV7-2	-	CASSPYRKNTEAFF	TGTGCCAGCAGCCCCTACAGGAAGAACACTGAAGCTTTCTTT
16	TRBJ1-5	-	TRBV7-9	TRBD1	CASSRGQGAGNQPQHF	TGTGCCAGCAGCCGGGGACAGGGAGCAGGCAATCAGCCCCAGCATTTT
13	TRBJ2-1	-	TRBV5-1	TRBD1	CASATGISNEQFF	TGCGCCAGCGCGACAGGGATCAGCAATGAGCAGTTCTTC
15	TRBJ1-6	-	TRBV30	TRBD1	CAWITGTGYNSPLHF	TGTGCCTGGATAACCGGGACAGGGTATAATTCACCCCTCCACTTT
15	TRBJ1-4	-	TRBV7-2	-	CASRRRGTTNEKLFF	TGTGCCAGCAGACGTAGGGGGACAACTAATGAAAAACTGTTTTTT
16	TRBJ2-7	-	TRBV5-1	TRBD2	CASSLLPGTSGGEQYF	TGCGCCAGCAGCTTGTTGCCCGGGACTAGCGGGGGAGAGCAGTACTTC
17	TRBJ2-3	-	TRBV5-1	TRBD2	CASSLERASGSTDTQYF	TGCGCCAGCAGCTTGGAGCGGGCTAGCGGGAGTACAGATACGCAGTATTTT
16	TRBJ1-3	-	TRBV5-6	TRBD1	CASSPDRARSGNTIYF	TGTGCCAGCAGCCCGGACAGGGCTAGATCTGGAAACACCATATATTTT
14	TRBJ1-1	few	TRBV3-1/TRBV3-2	-	CASSPSETWELAFF	TGTGCCAGCAGCCCCAGTGAGACCTGGGAGCTAGCTTTCTTT
16	TRBJ2-3	-	TRBV7-2	TRBD2	CASSLLSGGYTDTQYF	TGTGCCAGCAGCCTCCTAAGCGGGGGTTACACAGATACGCAGTATTTT
15	TRBJ1-2	few	TRBV11-2	-	CASSLSGLANYGYTF	TGTGCCAGCAGCTTAAGCGGTCTCGCTAACTATGGCTACACCTTC
13	TRBJ1-1	-	TRBV5-1	-	CASSLAVNTEAFF	TGCGCCAGCAGCTTGGCCGTGAACACTGAAGCTTTCTTT
13	TRBJ1-6	-	TRBV30	TRBD1	CARRGQGNSPLHF	TGTGCCCGTAGGGGACAGGGGAATTCACCCCTCCACTTT
14	TRBJ1-1	few	TRBV5-1	-	CASSFGPGSTEAFF	TGCGCCAGCAGCTTTGGTCCGGGGAGCACTGAAGCTTTCTTT
16	TRBJ2-1	few	TRBV29-1	TRBD2	CSVAPKTSGSGDEQFF	TGCAGCGTTGCCCCGAAGACTAGCGGGAGCGGAGATGAGCAGTTCTTC
14	TRBJ2-3	-	TRBV18	-	CASSPSAGSDTQYF	TGTGCCAGCTCACCATCGGCCGGGTCAGATACGCAGTATTTT
15	TRBJ1-3	-	TRBV5-1	-	CASRSRGDSGNTIYF	TGCGCCAGCAGGTCGCGCGGGGACTCTGGAAACACCATATATTTT
13	TRBJ2-2	few	TRBV5-6	-	CASSLGDTGELFF	TGTGCCAGCAGCTTAGGAGACACCGGGGAGCTGTTTTTT
13	TRBJ1-3	-	TRBV6-1	-	CASSEAFGNTIYF	TGTGCCAGCAGTGAAGCGTTCGGGAACACCATATATTTT
16	TRBJ1-2	-	TRBV27	TRBD1	CASSRELGQGNSGYTF	TGTGCCAGCAGCCGAGAGTTGGGACAGGGGAATAGTGGCTACACCTTC
14	TRBJ1-3	-	TRBV25-1	TRBD1	CASSTQGVRDTIYF	TGTGCCAGCAGTACCCAGGGGGTACGGGACACCATATATTTT
14	TRBJ1-2	-	TRBV6-6	TRBD1	CANSGPGQDYGYTF	TGTGCCAACAGTGGACCAGGACAGGACTATGGCTACACCTTC
16	TRBJ1-1	-	TRBV15	-	CATSRDRAGSYTEAFF	TGTGCCACCAGCAGAGATCGGGCCGGGAGCTACACTGAAGCTTTCTTT
14	TRBJ2-2	-	TRBV6-5	-	CAAPRDKLTGELFF	TGTGCCGCCCCTCGGGACAAACTCACCGGGGAGCTGTTTTTT
11	TRBJ1-6	once	TRBV2	-	CASSANSPLHF	TGTGCCAGCAGTGCAAATTCACCCCTCCACTTT
15	TRBJ1-6	-	TRBV7-6	-	CASSARNSGSSPLHF	TGTGCCAGCAGCGCCCGAAACAGCGGGAGTTCACCCCTCCACTTT
14	TRBJ1-2	-	TRBV30	-	CAWSRRGPSYGYTF	TGTGCCTGGAGTAGGCGGGGGCCCTCCTATGGCTACACCTTC
14	TRBJ1-1	-	TRBV14	-	CASSQDLSHPRAFF	TGTGCCAGCAGCCAAGATCTTTCGCACCCGCGGGCTTTCTTT
16	TRBJ2-7	few	TRBV5-1	-	CASSLVASADSYEQYF	TGCGCCAGCAGCTTGGTTGCTAGCGCAGATTCCTACGAGCAGTACTTC
16	TRBJ1-4	-	TRBV6-1	-	CASSGINRATNEKLFF	TGTGCCAGCAGTGGGATAAACAGGGCCACTAATGAAAAACTGTTTTTT
15	TRBJ2-1	many	TRBV9	TRBD1	CASSVGDSSYNEQFF	TGTGCCAGCAGCGTAGGGGACAGCTCCTACAATGAGCAGTTCTTC
13	TRBJ1-2	few	TRBV7-9	-	CASMGPTNYGYTF	TGTGCCAGCATGGGGCCCACTAACTATGGCTACACCTTC